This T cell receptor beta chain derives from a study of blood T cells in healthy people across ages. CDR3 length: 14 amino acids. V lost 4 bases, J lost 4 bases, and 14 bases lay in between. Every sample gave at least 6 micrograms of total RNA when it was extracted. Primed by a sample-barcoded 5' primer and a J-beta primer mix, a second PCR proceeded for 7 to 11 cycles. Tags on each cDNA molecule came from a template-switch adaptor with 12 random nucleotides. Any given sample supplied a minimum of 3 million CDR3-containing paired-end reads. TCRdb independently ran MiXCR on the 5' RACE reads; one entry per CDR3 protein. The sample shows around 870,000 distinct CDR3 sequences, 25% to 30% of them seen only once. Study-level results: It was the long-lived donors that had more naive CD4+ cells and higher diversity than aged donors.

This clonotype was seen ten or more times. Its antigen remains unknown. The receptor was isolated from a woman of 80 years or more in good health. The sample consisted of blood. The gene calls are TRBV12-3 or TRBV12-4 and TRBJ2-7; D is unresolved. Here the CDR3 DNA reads TGTGCCAGCAGTTCCAAGTTATCGAGGTACGAGCAGTACTTC. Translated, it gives CASSSKLSRYEQYF.